Sequencing of this T cell receptor beta chain was carried out in a study of T cells in Graves' hyperthyroidism and ophthalmopathy. Looking at the study overall: Peripheral blood was acquired at first diagnosis, ahead of any therapy whatsoever.

It was uncontrolled infection, other autoimmune disease, pregnancy or lactation that excluded patients. General study results and limits: Most expanded thyroid clonotypes above 0.001 also appeared in blood.

In the case of this clonotype: Its antigen is unknown.

Germline loops: CDR1 SGDLS, CDR2 YYNGEE. The CDR3 is 13 amino acids. The V gene end was trimmed by 4 bases and the J gene end by 9 bases; junction bases not matched to a gene: 8. There were TCR beta CDR3 regions amplified from RNA transcripts. When the TCR CDR3 underwent first-round RT-PCR, the HTBI primer set was used. Each CDR3 protein is one row after TCRdb ran MiXCR on the multiplex PCR reads. The repertoire holds around 570,000 distinct CDR3 sequences, around 20% seen once, with over 45% in the top ten. This sequence originates from a middle-aged man with Graves' ophthalmopathy. Sequenced input: blood. The V and J genes are TRBV9 and TRBJ2-5; TRBD1 aligns across 8 bases. This CDR3 is CASSSTGGKSQYF. The DNA of the CDR3 is TGTGCCAGCAGCTCCACAGGGGGGAAATCCCAGTACTTC. The full variable domain, its missing parts supplied by reference TRBV9 and TRBJ2-5, is DSGVTQTPKHLITATGQRVTLRCSPRSGDLSVYWYQQSLDQGLQFLIQYYNGEERAKGNILERFSAQQFPDLHSELNLSSLELGDSALYFCASSSTGGKSQYFGPGTRLLVL.